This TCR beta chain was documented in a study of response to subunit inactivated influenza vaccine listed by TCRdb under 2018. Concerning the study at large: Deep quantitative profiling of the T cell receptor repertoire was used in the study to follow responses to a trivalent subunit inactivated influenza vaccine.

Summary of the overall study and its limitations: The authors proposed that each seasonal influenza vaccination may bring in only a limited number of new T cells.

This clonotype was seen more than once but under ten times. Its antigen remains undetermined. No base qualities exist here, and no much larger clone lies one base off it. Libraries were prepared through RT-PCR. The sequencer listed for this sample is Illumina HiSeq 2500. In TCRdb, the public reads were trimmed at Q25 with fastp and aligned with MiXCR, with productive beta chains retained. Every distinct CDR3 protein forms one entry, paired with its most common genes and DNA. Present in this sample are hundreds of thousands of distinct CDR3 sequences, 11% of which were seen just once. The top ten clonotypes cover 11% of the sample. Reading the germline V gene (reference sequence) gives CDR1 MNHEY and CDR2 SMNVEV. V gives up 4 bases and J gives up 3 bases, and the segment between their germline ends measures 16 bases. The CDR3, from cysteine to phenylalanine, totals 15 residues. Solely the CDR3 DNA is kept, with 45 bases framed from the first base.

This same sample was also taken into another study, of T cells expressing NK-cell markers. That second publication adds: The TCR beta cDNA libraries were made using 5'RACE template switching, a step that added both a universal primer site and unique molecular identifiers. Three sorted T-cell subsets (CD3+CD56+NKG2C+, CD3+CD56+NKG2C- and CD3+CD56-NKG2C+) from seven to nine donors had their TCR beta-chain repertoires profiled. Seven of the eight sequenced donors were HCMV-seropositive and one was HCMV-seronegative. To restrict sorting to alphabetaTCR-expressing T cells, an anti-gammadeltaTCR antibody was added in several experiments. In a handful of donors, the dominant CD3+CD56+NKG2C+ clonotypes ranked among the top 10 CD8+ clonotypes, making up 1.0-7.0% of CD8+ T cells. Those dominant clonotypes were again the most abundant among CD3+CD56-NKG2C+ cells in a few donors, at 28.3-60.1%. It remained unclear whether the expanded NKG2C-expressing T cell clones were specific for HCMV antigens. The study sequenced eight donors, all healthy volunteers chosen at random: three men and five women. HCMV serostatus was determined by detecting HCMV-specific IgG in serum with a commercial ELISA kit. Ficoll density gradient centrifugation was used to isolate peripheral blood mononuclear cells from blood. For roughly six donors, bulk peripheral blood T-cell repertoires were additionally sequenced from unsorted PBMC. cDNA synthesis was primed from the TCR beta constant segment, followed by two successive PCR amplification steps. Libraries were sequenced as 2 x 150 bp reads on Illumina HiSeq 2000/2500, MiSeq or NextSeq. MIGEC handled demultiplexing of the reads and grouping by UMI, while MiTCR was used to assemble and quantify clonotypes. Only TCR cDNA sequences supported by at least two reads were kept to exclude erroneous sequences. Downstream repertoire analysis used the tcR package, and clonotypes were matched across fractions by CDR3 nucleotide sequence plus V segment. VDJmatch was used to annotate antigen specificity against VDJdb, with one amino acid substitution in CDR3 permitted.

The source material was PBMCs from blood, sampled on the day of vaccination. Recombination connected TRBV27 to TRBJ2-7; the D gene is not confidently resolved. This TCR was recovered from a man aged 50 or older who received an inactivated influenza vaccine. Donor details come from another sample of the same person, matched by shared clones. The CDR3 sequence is CASSSEYNFRYEQYF. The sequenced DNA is TGTGCCAGCAGTTCTGAATACAATTTTCGCTACGAGCAGTACTTC.